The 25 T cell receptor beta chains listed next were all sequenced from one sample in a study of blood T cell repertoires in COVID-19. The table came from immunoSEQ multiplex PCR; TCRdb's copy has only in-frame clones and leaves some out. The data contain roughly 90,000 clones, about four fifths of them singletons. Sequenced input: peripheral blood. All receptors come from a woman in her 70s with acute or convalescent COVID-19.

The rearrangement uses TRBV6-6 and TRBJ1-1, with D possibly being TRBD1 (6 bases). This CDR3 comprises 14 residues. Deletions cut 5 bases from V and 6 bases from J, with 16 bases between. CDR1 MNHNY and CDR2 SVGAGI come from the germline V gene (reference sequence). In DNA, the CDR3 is TGTGCCAGCAGTCCTCTACAGGGCGCAGCTGAAGCTTTCTTT. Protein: CASSPLQGAAEAFF.

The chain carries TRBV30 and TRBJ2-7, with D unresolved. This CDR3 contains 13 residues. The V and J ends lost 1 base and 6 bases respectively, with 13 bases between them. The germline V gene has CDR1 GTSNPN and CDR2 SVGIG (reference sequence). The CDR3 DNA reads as TGTGCCTGGAGTGCTCCCGCGAGGAGCGAGCAGTACTTC. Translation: CAWSAPARSEQYF.

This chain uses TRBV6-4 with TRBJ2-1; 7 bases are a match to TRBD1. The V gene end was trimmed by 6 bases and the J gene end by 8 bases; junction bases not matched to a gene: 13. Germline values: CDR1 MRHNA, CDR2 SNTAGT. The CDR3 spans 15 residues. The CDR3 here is CASSKQTGINDEQFF. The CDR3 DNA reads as TGTGCCAGCAGCAAACAGACAGGGATCAATGATGAGCAGTTCTTC.

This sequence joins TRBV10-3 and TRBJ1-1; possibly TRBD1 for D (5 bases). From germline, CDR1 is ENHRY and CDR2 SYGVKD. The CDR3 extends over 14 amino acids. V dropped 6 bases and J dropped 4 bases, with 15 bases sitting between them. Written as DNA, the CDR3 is TGTGCCATCAGAGTACAGTTGGGGGGCACTGAAGCTTTCTTT. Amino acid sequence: CAIRVQLGGTEAFF.

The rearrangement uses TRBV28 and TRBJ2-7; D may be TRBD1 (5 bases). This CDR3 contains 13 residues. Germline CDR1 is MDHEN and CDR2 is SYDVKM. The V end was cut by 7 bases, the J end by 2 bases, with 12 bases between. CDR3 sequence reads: CASINRSTYEQYF. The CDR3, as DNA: TGTGCCAGCATCAACAGGAGTACCTACGAGCAGTACTTC.

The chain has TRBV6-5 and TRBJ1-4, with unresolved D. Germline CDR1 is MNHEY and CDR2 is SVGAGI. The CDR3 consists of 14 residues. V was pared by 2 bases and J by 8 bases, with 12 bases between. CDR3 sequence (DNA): TGTGCCAGCAGTTACAGCGGCTTGGGGGAAAAACTGTTTTTT. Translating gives CASSYSGLGEKLFF.

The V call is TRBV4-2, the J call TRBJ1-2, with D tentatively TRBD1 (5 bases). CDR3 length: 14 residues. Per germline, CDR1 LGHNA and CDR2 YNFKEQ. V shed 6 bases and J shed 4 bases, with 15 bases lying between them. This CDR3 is CASSEDTGTYGYTF. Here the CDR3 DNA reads TGTGCCAGCAGTGAAGACACAGGAACCTATGGCTACACCTTC.

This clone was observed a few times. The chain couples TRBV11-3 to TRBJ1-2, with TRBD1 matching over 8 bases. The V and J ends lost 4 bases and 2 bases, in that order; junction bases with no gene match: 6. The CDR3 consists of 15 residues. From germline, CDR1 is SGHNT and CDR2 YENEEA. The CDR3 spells CASSYRTGWNYGYTF. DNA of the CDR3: TGTGCCAGCAGCTACCGGACAGGGTGGAACTATGGCTACACCTTC.

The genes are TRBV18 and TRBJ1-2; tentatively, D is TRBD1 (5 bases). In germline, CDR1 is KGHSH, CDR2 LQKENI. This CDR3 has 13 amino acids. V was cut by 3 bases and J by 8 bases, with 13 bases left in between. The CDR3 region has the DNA TGTGCCAGCTCACCGGCGACAGATCGGGGCTACACCTTC. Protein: CASSPATDRGYTF.

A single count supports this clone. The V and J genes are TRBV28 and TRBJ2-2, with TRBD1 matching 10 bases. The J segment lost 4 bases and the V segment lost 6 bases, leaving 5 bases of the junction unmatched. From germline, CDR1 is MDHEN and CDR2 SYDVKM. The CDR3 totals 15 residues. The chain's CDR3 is CASRRQGAGTGELFF. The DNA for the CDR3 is TGTGCCAGCAGGAGACAGGGGGCTGGCACCGGGGAGCTGTTTTTT.

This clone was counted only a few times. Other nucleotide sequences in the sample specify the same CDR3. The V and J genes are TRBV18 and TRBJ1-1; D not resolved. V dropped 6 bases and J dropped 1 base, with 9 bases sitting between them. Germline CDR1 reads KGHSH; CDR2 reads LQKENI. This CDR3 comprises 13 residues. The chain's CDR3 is CASSPTTNTEAFF. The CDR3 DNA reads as TGTGCCAGCTCCCCAACTACGAACACTGAAGCTTTCTTT.

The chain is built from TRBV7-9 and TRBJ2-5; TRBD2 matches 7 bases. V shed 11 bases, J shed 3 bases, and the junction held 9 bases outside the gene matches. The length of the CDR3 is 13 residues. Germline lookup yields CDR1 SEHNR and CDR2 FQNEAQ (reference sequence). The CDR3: CAETGGDEETQYF. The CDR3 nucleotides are TGTGCCGAAACGGGGGGAGATGAAGAGACCCAGTACTTC.

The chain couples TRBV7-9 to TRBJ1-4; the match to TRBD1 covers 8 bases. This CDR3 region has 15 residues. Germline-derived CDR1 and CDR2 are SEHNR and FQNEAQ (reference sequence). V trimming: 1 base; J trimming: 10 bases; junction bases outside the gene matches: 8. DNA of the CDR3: TGTGCCAGCAGCTTAGTGCAGGGGGCGCCCGGAAAACTGTTTTTT. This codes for CASSLVQGAPGKLFF.

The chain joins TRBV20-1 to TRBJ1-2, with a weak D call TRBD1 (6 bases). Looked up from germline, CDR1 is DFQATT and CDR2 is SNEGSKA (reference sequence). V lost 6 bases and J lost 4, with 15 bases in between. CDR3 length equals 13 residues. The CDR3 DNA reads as TGCAGTGCCAGTGGGGGGCAAGTCTATGGCTACACCTTC. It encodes CSASGGQVYGYTF.

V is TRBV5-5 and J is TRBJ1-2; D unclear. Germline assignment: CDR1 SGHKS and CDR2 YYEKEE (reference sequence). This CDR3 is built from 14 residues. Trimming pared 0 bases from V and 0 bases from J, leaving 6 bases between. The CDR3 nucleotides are TGTGCCAGCAGCTTGGCCGTAACTAACTATGGCTACACCTTC. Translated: CASSLAVTNYGYTF.

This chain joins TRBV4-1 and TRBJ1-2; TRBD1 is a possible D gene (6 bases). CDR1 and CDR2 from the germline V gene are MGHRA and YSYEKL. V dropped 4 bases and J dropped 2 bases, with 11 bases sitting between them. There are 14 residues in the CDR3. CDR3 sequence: CASSPGTTNYGYTF. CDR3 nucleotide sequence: TGCGCCAGCAGCCCCGGGACAACGAACTATGGCTACACCTTC.

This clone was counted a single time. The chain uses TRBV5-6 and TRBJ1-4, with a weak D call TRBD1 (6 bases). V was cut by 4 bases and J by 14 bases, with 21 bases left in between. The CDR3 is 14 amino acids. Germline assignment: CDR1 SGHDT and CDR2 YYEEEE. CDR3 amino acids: CASSVVTGDMGLFF. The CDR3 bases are TGTGCCAGCAGCGTAGTGACAGGTGATATGGGCCTGTTTTTT.

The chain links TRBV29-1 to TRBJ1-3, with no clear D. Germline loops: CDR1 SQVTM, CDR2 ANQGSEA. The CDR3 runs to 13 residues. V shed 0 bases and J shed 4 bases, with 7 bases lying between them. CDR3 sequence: CSVEDSLGNTIYF. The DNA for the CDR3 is TGCAGCGTTGAAGATTCGTTGGGAAACACCATATATTTT.

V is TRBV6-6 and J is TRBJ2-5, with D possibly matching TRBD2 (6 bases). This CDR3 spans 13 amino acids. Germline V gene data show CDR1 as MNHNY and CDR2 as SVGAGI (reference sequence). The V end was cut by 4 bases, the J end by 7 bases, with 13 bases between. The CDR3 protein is CASSFGTEGTQYF. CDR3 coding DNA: TGTGCCAGCAGTTTCGGGACTGAGGGGACCCAGTACTTC.

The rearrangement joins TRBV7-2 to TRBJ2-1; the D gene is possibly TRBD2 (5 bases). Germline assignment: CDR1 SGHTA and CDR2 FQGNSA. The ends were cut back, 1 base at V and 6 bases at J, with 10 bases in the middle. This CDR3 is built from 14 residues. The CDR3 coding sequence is TGTGCCAGCAGCTTAGTCGTAACTAGCAATGAGCAGTTCTTC. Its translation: CASSLVVTSNEQFF.

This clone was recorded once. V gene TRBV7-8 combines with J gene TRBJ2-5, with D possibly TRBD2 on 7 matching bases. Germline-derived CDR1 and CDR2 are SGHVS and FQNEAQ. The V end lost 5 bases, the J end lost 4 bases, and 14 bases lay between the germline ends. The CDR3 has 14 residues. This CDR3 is CASSREGGVETQYF. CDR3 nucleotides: TGTGCCAGCAGCCGAGAGGGGGGGGTAGAGACCCAGTACTTC.

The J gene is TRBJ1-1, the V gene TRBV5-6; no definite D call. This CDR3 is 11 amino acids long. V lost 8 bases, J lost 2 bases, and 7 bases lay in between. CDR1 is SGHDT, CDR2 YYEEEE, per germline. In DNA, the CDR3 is TGTGCCAGTTCGGGAAACACTGAAGCTTTCTTT. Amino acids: CASSGNTEAFF.

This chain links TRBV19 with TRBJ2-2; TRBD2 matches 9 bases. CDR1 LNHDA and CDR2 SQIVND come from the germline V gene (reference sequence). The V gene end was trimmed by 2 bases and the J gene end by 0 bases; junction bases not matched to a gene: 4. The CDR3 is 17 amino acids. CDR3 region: CASSIQRGASNTGELFF. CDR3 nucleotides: TGTGCCAGTAGTATACAGCGGGGGGCATCGAACACCGGGGAGCTGTTTTTT.

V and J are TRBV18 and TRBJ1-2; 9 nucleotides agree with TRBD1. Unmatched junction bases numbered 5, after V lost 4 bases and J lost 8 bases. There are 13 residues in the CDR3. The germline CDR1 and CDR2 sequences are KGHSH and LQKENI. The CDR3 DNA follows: TGTGCCAGCTCACAAGGGACAGGGCCCGGCTACACCTTC. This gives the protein CASSQGTGPGYTF.

The CDR3: CASTQISTGELFF. Written as DNA, the CDR3 is TGTGCCAGCACCCAAATTTCCACCGGGGAGCTGTTTTTT. The chain joins TRBV7-9 to TRBJ2-2; no firm D call. V gave up 7 bases and J gave up 4 bases, with 10 bases separating them. The CDR3 length is 13 residues. CDR1 and CDR2 (germline): SEHNR, FQNEAQ (reference sequence).